Included here is one TCR beta chain sequence, with context. The target of this receptor is not known. No qualities accompany the bases; no much larger clone lies one base away. Cut back by 0 bases and 5 bases, the V and J ends lie 12 bases apart. There are 14 amino acids in the CDR3, from cysteine to phenylalanine inclusive. Only the CDR3 DNA is retained, 42 bases long and in frame from the first base. CDR1 is given as SGHRS and CDR2 as YFSETQ, both from the germline V gene. Using the deep immunoSEQ assay, TCR CDR3 regions were amplified from genomic DNA by multiplex PCR. Extracted genomic DNA from each cell subset was distributed evenly across all wells of several immunoSEQ 96-well plates, and each plate was treated as a replicate. For unsorted PBMC, 300 ng of genomic DNA, equivalent to approximately 30,000 T cell genomes, went into each replicate PCR. Genomic DNA from unsorted PBMC was sequenced over ten immunoSEQ deep assay plates. Purified libraries were measured with a Qubit 3.0 fluorometer, size-checked on a Bioanalyzer 2100, and measured again with the KAPA Library Quantification kit. Each immunoSEQ 96-well plate was sequenced on its own single-read 150-cycle Illumina NextSeq 550 flow cell. Per the original workflow: Because the immunoSEQ output included only junctional sequences and no quality scores, the filtering could not be the same as the filtering used for full-length reads. Sequences were annotated with PyIR, a Python wrapper for IgBLAST v1.9, and V/J genes and CDR3 were assigned using IMGT germline references. Any read was removed if the V/J assignment was weak (E-value above 1e-6), the CDR3 was missing, or the read contained stop codons, out-of-frame junctions, or ambiguous translated residues. V3J clonotypes were defined as sequences sharing an identical inferred V gene, J gene, and CDR3 amino acid sequence. Percentage overlap between repertoires was computed as shared unique clonotypes divided by the size of the smaller repertoire. RTK rarefaction, the Chao1 estimator, and Recon v2.1 estimates of unobserved clonotypes were used to assess repertoire richness. TCRdb took over this immuneACCESS table, retaining in-frame rearrangements with V and J assigned. Such tables are incomplete; in checked studies, under half of the missing clones stem from an unresolved V gene, and the remainder is unexplained. V and J calls and clone size come straight from that table; D and trimming were deduced from the DNA. This sample is represented by around 500,000 clones; about 84% of them were singletons. The ten largest clones represent about 13% of the sample.

Donors were healthy HIV-negative adults with no recently reported acute infections or vaccinations. All donors were Caucasian adults living in Nashville, Tennessee, USA. For unsorted samples, tens of millions of PBMCs were counted and genomic DNA was extracted with the QIAamp DNA Blood Mini kit. Blood was obtained by leukapheresis, after which PBMCs were separated by Ficoll-Histopaque density gradient centrifugation and cryopreserved in liquid nitrogen vapor phase. These data originate in a study of shared clonotypes between healthy human individuals (dated by TCRdb to the early 2020s). Notes on the research overall: The cohort comprised a couple of women and a few men aged 18 to 49 years. To estimate repertoire size and how much clonotypes are shared between individuals, the study performed deep sequencing of blood TCR repertoires from a few healthy adults. To increase sequencing depth and limit assay-specific biases, TCR repertoire library preparation and sequencing were carried out by different laboratories using diverse techniques. Per donor, leukapheresis produced somewhere between about 0.8 and 9.5 billion PBMCs.

Points the paper makes about the study in general: Pairwise subsampling indicated that sequencing depth was expected to affect the degree of clonotype sharing among donors. The genetic and exposure-history diversity represented was limited by the small number of donors. Sampling was restricted to blood, and TCR repertoires in tissues likely differ from the TCR repertoires found in blood.

The chain was built from TRBV5-1 and TRBJ2-7; the D gene is not confidently resolved. The sample taken for sequencing was PBMCs. The sequence was collected from a woman aged 40 to 50 in good health. Some clones in this sample may be carry-over from other donors' samples. The DNA sequence is TGCGCCAGCAGCTTGGTAGGGAATAAGGACGAGCAGTACTTC. Translated, this is CASSLVGNKDEQYF.